The 18 T cell receptor beta chains listed next were all sequenced from one sample in a study of blood T cells in healthy people across ages. It was with a sample-barcoded 5' primer and a J-beta primer mix that a second PCR of roughly 7 to 11 cycles was run. TCRdb analysed the 5' RACE reads with MiXCR anew, one entry per CDR3 protein. Here the sample spans 800,000 to 1,300,000 distinct CDR3 sequences, under 30% being singletons. The same data also went into a second study, on T cells of mothers and their children.

The sequenced sample consisted of blood. These receptors came from a girl aged 2 to 9 in good health.

V is TRBV12-3 or TRBV12-4 and J is TRBJ2-7; the D gene is possibly TRBD2 (5 bases). Trimming removed 6 bases at V and 5 bases at J, with 17 bases between. The CDR3 is 14 residues long. The CDR3: CASRGLRGGNEQYF. Written as DNA, the CDR3 is TGTGCCAGCAGGGGATTACGGGGTGGCAACGAGCAGTACTTC.

The chain recombines TRBV7-2 with TRBJ2-1; D is unclear. The CDR3 loop spans 14 amino acids. V dropped 5 bases and J dropped 6 bases, with 14 bases sitting between them. CDR1 and CDR2 (germline): SGHTA, FQGNSA. The CDR3 loop reads CASSPLPVGNEQFF. The CDR3, as DNA: TGTGCCAGCAGCCCACTACCGGTAGGCAATGAGCAGTTCTTC.

The V call is TRBV27, the J call TRBJ2-1, with 13 bases lining up with TRBD2. Germline values: CDR1 MNHEY, CDR2 SMNVEV (reference sequence). J was trimmed by 5 bases and V by 2 bases; bases with no gene match: 6. The CDR3 spans 17 residues. The CDR3: CASSLGLGLAGNNEQFF. CDR3 DNA: TGTGCCAGCAGTTTAGGACTGGGACTAGCGGGAAACAATGAGCAGTTCTTC.

The chain combines TRBV11-2 with TRBJ2-7, with 11 positions matching TRBD1. The length of the CDR3 is 15 residues. Germline trimming cut 3 bases from V and 4 bases from J; bases unmatched to any gene: 5. CDR1 is SGHAT, CDR2 FQNNGV, per germline. The CDR3 DNA follows: TGTGCCAGCAGCTTGGGGGACAGGGGGTGGTACGAGCAGTACTTC. Its protein is CASSLGDRGWYEQYF.

The J gene is TRBJ2-5, the V gene TRBV12-3 or TRBV12-4; D may correspond to TRBD1 or TRBD2 (5 bases each). This CDR3 is 14 amino acids long. V lost 5 bases to trimming and J lost 1 base, with 11 bases between them. DNA of the CDR3: TGTGCCAGCAGTCCACCCGGGACCCAAGAGACCCAGTACTTC. Translating gives CASSPPGTQETQYF.

This clonotype has just a few counts. The chain has TRBV29-1 and TRBJ2-1; D is unclear. The V gene lost 1 base and the J gene lost 3 bases, with 10 bases spanning the gap. In germline, CDR1 is SQVTM, CDR2 ANQGSEA. The CDR3 spans 14 residues. The CDR3 sequence: CSVEGEGFYNEQFF. In nucleotides, the CDR3 is TGCAGCGTTGAAGGCGAAGGGTTCTACAATGAGCAGTTCTTC.

The chain uses TRBV10-2 and TRBJ2-4; 7 bases are shared with TRBD1. V was pared by 6 bases and J by 1 base, with 6 bases of the junction left unmatched. The CDR3 spans 15 residues. Looked up from germline, CDR1 is WSHSY and CDR2 is SAAADI. CDR3 region: CASSEQGVAKNIQYF. In nucleotides, the CDR3 is TGCGCCAGCAGCGAGCAGGGGGTGGCCAAAAACATTCAGTACTTC.

Remarks on this clonotype: With a far larger clone one base away, a read error is the likely cause. The final CDR3 position lacks the conserved phenylalanine or tryptophan, pointing to a likely read error. The chain's CDR3 is CASSLLGNEQFL. For the CDR3, the DNA is TGTGCCAGCAGTTTGTTGGGGAATGAGCAGTTCCTC. The V gene is TRBV6-5, the J gene TRBJ2-1; D is unresolved. Germline V gene sequence: CDR1 MNHEY, CDR2 SVGAGI. This CDR3 comprises 12 residues. The V and J ends lost 4 bases and 7 bases respectively, with 8 bases between them.

In this sample, this clonotype turned up a few times. This rearrangement joins TRBV12-3 or TRBV12-4 to TRBJ2-3; 11 bases line up with TRBD1. There are 15 residues in the CDR3. The V segment lost 5 bases and the J segment 6 bases; nucleotides outside the gene matches: 7. CDR3 sequence: CASSAGTGGVDTQYF. The DNA of the CDR3 is TGTGCCAGCAGTGCCGGGACAGGGGGTGTTGATACGCAGTATTTT.

This clonotype was seen more than once but under ten times. The rearrangement uses TRBV28 and TRBJ1-1; unclear D gene. The CDR3 totals 11 residues. From germline, CDR1 is MDHEN and CDR2 SYDVKM. V was trimmed by 4 bases and J by 5 bases, leaving 5 bases between them. For the CDR3, the DNA is TGTGCCAGCAGTTGGGTGACTGAAGCTTTCTTT. Residues: CASSWVTEAFF.

This clonotype came up a few times. The J gene is TRBJ2-1, the V gene TRBV12-3 or TRBV12-4; tentative D call: TRBD2 (6 bases). Between the trimmed V and J ends, which lost 7 bases and 0 bases, there was a span of 19 bases. The CDR3 has 17 residues. The CDR3 protein is CASISRGGTSSYNEQFF. As DNA, the CDR3 is TGTGCCAGCATCTCCCGGGGCGGGACGAGCTCCTACAATGAGCAGTTCTTC.

The chain carries TRBV10-3 and TRBJ2-2, with D tentatively TRBD2 (5 bases). Trimming stripped 6 bases from V and 2 bases from J, with 16 bases between. The V gene's germline CDR1 is ENHRY and CDR2 SYGVKD. This CDR3 region has 16 residues. CDR3 region: CAIRAYGRGNTGELFF. CDR3 in DNA: TGTGCCATCAGAGCATACGGACGGGGTAACACCGGGGAGCTGTTTTTT.

The table lists this clonotype with many counts. The chain joins TRBV20-1 to TRBJ2-1, with D perhaps matching TRBD2 (5 bases). Germline values: CDR1 DFQATT, CDR2 SNEGSKA (reference sequence). With 3 bases removed from V and 1 base from J, the gap between germline ends came to 10 bases. This CDR3 has 14 amino acids. CDR3 sequence reads: CSARDGVSYNEQFF. Here the CDR3 DNA reads TGCAGTGCTAGGGACGGGGTGTCCTACAATGAGCAGTTCTTC.

The DNA of the CDR3 is TGTGCCAGCAGCCGGACAGTAGCCAAAAACATTCAGTACTTC. Translation gives CASSRTVAKNIQYF. This rearrangement joins TRBV2 to TRBJ2-4; possible D gene TRBD1, 6 bases. The ends were cut back, 6 bases at V and 0 bases at J, with 9 bases in the middle. CDR3 length equals 14 residues. Germline loops: CDR1 SNHLY, CDR2 FYNNEI.

This clonotype has just a few counts. The chain is built from TRBV25-1 and TRBJ1-6; D might be TRBD1 (5 bases). The germline V gene has CDR1 MGHDK and CDR2 SYGVNS. V lost 6 bases, J lost 0 bases, and 9 bases lay in between. CDR3 length equals 15 residues. The CDR3 spells CASREGTSYNSPLHF. CDR3 sequence (DNA): TGTGCCAGCAGAGAGGGGACCTCCTATAATTCACCCCTCCACTTT.

The table lists this clonotype with many counts. The chain combines TRBV7-6 with TRBJ1-2, with D tentatively TRBD1 (5 bases). Germline V gene sequence: CDR1 SGHVS, CDR2 FNYEAQ. This CDR3 has 11 residues. V was cut by 5 bases and J by 4 bases, with 5 bases left in between. In nucleotides, the CDR3 is TGTGCCAGCAGCGGGGGCTATGGCTACACCTTC. Its translation is CASSGGYGYTF.

CDR3 sequence (DNA): TGCGCCAGCAGCCTCGGGACAGCTATATCTGGGGCCAACGTCCTGACTTTC. Translating it yields CASSLGTAISGANVLTF. The chain employs TRBV5-1 and TRBJ2-6, with 7 nucleotides matching TRBD1. V lost 4 bases and J lost 1; bases outside the gene matches: 8. The CDR3 is made up of 17 amino acids. In germline, CDR1 is SGHRS, CDR2 YFSETQ.

Regarding this clonotype: As the CDR3 is not closed by the conserved phenylalanine or tryptophan, this likely results from a read error. The genes are TRBV20-1 and TRBJ1-2; D possibly corresponds to TRBD1 (5 bases). This CDR3 comprises 13 residues. Trimming pared 1 base from V and 7 bases from J, leaving 13 bases between. CDR1 is DFQATT and CDR2 is SNEGSKA in the germline V gene (reference sequence). CDR3 sequence: CSARVSRDGGYTL. DNA of the CDR3: TGCAGTGCTAGAGTTTCCCGGGACGGTGGCTACACCCTC.